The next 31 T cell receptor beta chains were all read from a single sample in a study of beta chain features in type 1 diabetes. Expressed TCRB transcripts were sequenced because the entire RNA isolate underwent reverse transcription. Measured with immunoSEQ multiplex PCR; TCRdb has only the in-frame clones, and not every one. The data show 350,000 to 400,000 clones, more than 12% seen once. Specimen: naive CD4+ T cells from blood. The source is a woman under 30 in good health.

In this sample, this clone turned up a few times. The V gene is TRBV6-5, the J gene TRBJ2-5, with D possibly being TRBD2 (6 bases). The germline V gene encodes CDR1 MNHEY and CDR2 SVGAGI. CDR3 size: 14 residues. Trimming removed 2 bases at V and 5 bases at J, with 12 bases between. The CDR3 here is CASSYRLVWETQYF. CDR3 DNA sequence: TGTGCCAGCAGTTACCGACTAGTTTGGGAGACCCAGTACTTC.

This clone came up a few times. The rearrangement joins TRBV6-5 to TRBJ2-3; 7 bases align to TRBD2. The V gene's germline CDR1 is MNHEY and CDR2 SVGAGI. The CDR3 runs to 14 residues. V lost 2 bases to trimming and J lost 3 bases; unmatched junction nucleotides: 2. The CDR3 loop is CASSYREGTDTQYF. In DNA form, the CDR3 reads TGTGCCAGCAGTTACAGGGAGGGGACAGATACGCAGTATTTT.

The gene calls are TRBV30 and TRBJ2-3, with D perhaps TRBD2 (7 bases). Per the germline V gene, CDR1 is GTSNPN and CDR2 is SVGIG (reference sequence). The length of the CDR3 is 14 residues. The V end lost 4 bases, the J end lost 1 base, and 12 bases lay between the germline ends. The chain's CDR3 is CAWKGGHGTDTQYF. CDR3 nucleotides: TGTGCCTGGAAGGGGGGGCATGGCACAGATACGCAGTATTTT. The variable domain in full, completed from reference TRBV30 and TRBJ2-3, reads SQTIHQWPATLVQPVGSPLSLECTVEGTSNPNLYWYRQAAGRGLQLLFYSVGIGQISSEVPQNLSASRPQDRQFILSSKKLLLSDSGFYLCAWKGGHGTDTQYFGPGTRLTVL.

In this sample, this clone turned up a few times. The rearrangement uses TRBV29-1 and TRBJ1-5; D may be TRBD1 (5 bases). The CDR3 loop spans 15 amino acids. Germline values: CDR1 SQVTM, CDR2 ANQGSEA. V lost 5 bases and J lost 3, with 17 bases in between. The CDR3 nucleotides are TGCAGCGTTAGATCAGGGTCCAGCCTCAATCAGCCCCAGCATTTT. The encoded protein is CSVRSGSSLNQPQHF. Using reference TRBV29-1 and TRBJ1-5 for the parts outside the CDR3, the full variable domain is SAVISQKPSRDICQRGTSLTIQCQVDSQVTMMFWYRQQPGQSLTLIATANQGSEATYESGFVIDKFPISRPNLTFSTLTVSNMSPEDSSIYLCSVRSGSSLNQPQHFGDGTRLSIL.

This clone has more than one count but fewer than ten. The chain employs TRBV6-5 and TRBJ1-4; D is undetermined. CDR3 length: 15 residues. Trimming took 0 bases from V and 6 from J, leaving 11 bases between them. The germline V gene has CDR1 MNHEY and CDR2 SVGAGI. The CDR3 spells CASSYSGGSDEKLFF. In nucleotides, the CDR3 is TGTGCCAGCAGTTACTCAGGCGGGTCGGATGAAAAACTGTTTTTT.

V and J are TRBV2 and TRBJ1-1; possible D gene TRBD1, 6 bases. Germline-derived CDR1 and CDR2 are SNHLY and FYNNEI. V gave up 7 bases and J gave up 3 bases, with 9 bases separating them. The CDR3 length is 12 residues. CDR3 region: CASKAGDTEAFF. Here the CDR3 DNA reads TGTGCCAGCAAAGCAGGGGACACTGAAGCTTTCTTT.

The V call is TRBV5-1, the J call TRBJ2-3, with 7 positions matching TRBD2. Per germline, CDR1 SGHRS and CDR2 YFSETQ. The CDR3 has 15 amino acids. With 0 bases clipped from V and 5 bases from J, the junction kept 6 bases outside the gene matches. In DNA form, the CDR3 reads TGCGCCAGCAGCTTGGTTGCGGGAGCTGTAGATACGCAGTATTTT. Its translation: CASSLVAGAVDTQYF.

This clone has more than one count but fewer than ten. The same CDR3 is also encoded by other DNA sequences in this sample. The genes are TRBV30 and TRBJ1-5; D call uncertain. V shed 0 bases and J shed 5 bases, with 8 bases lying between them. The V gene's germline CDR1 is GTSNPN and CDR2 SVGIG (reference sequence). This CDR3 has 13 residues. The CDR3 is CAWSVSGDQPQHF. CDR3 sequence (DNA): TGTGCCTGGAGTGTATCCGGAGATCAGCCCCAGCATTTT.

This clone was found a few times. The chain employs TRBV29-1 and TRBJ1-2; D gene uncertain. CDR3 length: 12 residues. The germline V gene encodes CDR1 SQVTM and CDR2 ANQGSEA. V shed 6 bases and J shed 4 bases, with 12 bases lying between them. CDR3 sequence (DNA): TGCAGCGTGTCCTCGAGCGTCTATGGCTACACCTTC. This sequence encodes CSVSSSVYGYTF.

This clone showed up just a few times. The CDR3 loop is CASSLSRGRGAYEQYF. CDR3 nucleotide sequence: TGCGCCAGCAGCCTCTCTAGGGGGCGAGGGGCCTACGAGCAGTACTTC. The chain couples TRBV5-1 to TRBJ2-7; 7 bases match TRBD1. Germline CDR1 is SGHRS and CDR2 is YFSETQ. The V gene end was trimmed by 4 bases and the J gene end by 2 bases; junction bases not matched to a gene: 12. The CDR3 spans 16 residues. Full variable domain (outside the CDR3, taken from reference TRBV5-1 and TRBJ2-7): KAGVTQTPRYLIKTRGQQVTLSCSPISGHRSVSWYQQTPGQGLQFLFEYFSETQRNKGNFPGRFSGRQFSNSRSEMNVSTLELGDSALYLCASSLSRGRGAYEQYFGPGTRLTVT.

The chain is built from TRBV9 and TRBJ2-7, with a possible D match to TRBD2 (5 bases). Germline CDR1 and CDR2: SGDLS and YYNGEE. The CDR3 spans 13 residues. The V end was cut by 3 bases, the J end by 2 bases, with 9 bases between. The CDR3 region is CASSAAGTYEQYF. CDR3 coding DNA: TGTGCCAGCAGCGCCGCCGGGACCTACGAGCAGTACTTC.

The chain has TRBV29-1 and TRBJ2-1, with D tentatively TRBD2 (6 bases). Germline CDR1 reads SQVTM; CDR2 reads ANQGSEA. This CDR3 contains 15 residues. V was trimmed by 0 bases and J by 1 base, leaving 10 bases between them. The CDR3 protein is CSVEDLAGSYNEQFF. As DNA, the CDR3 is TGCAGCGTTGAAGATCTGGCGGGGTCCTACAATGAGCAGTTCTTC.

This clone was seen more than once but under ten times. The CDR3 region is CASGVEGNEQFF. The CDR3 bases are TGCGCCAGCGGGGTAGAGGGCAATGAGCAGTTCTTC. The J gene is TRBJ2-1, the V gene TRBV5-1, with a tentative D call TRBD2 (5 bases). CDR3 length: 12 residues. The ends were cut back, 7 bases at V and 6 bases at J, with 11 bases in the middle. Per germline, CDR1 SGHRS and CDR2 YFSETQ.

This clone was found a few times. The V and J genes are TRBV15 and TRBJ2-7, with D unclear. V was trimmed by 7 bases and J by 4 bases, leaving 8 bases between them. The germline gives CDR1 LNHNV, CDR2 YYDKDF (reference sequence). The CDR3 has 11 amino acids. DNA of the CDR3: TGTGCCACCATGGGCAATTACGAGCAGTACTTC. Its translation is CATMGNYEQYF.

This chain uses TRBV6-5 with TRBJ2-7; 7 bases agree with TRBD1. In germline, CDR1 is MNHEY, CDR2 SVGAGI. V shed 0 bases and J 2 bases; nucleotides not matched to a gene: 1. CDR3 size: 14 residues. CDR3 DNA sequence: TGTGCCAGCAGTTACTCGGACAGGCCCTACGAGCAGTACTTC. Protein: CASSYSDRPYEQYF.

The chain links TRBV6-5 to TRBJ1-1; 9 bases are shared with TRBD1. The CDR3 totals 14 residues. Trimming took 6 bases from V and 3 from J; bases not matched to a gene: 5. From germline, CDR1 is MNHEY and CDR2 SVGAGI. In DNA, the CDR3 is TGTGCCAGCAGGAAACAGGGGGCAGACACTGAAGCTTTCTTT. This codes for CASRKQGADTEAFF.

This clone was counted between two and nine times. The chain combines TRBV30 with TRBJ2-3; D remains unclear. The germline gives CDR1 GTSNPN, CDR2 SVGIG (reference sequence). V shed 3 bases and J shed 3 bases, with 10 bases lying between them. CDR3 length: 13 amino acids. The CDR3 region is CAWRFDGTDTQYF. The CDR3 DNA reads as TGTGCCTGGAGGTTCGACGGGACAGATACGCAGTATTTT.

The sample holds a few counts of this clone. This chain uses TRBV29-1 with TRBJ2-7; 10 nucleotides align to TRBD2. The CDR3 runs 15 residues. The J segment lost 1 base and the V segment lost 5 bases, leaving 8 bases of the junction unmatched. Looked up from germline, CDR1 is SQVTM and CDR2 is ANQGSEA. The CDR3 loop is CSVKAGGPISYEQYF. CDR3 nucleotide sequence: TGCAGCGTTAAAGCGGGAGGGCCTATTTCCTACGAGCAGTACTTC.

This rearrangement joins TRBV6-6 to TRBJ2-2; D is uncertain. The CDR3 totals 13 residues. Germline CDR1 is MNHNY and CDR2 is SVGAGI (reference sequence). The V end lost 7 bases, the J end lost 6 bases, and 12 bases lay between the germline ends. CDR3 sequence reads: CASTYGVSGELFF. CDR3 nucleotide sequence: TGTGCCAGCACCTACGGAGTGTCCGGGGAGCTGTTTTTT.

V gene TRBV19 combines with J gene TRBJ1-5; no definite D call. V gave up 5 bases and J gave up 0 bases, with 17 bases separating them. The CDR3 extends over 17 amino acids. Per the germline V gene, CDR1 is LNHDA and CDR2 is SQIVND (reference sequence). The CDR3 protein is CASSPRGPWNSNQPQHF. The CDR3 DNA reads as TGTGCCAGTAGTCCCCGTGGGCCTTGGAATAGCAATCAGCCCCAGCATTTT.

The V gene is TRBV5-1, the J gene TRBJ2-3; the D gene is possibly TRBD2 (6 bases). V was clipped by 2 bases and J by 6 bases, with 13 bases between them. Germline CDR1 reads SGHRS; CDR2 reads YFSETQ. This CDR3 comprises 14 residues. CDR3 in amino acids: CASSLSTSPDTQYF. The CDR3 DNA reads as TGCGCCAGCAGCTTATCTACTAGCCCCGATACGCAGTATTTT.

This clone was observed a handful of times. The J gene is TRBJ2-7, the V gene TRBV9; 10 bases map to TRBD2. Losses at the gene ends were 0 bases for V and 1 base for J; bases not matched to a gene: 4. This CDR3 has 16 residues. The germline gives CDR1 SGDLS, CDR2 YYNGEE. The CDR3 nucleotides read TGTGCCAGCAGCGTAGACCCAGCGGGGGGGTCCTACGAGCAGTACTTC. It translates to CASSVDPAGGSYEQYF.

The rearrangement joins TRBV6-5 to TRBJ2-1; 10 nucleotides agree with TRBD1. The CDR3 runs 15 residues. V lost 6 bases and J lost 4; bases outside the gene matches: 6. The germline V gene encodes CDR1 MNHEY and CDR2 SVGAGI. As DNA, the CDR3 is TGTGCCAGCAGGGAGGACAGGGGGTCATACAATGAGCAGTTCTTC. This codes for CASREDRGSYNEQFF.

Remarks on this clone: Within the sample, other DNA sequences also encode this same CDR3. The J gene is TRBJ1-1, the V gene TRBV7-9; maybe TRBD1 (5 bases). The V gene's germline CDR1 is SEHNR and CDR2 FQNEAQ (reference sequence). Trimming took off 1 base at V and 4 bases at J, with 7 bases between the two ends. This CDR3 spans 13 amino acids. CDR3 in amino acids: CASSLGGRTEAFF. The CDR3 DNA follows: TGTGCCAGCAGCTTAGGGGGCCGCACTGAAGCTTTCTTT.

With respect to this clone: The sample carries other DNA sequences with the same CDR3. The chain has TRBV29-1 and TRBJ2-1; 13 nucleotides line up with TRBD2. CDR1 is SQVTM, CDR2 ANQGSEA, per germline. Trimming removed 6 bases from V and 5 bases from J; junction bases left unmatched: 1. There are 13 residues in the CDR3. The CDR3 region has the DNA TGCAGCGTCGGGACTAGCGGGAACAATGAGCAGTTCTTC. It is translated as CSVGTSGNNEQFF.

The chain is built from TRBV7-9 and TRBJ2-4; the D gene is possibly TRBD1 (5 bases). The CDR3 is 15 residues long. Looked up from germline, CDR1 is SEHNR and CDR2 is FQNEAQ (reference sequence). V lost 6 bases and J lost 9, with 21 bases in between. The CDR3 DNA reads TGTGCCAGCAGTCCCTCCCAGGGTTTAGGTATCATTCAGTACTTC. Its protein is CASSPSQGLGIIQYF.

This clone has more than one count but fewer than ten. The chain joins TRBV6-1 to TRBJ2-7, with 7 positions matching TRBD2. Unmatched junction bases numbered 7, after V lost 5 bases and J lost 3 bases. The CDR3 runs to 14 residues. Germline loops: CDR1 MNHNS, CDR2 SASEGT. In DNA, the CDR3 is TGTGCCAGCAGTCTGAGCGGGATGAACTACGAGCAGTACTTC. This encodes CASSLSGMNYEQYF.

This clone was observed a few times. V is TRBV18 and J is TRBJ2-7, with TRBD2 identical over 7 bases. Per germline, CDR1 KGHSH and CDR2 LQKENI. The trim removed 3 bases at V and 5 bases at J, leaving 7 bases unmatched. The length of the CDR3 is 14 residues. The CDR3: CASSPGSGADEQYF. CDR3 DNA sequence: TGTGCCAGCTCACCCGGCAGCGGGGCTGACGAGCAGTACTTC.

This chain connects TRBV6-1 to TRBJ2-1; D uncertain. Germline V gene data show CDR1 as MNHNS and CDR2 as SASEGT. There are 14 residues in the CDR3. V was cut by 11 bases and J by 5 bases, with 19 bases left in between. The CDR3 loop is CACSGSVRHNEQFF. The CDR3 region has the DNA TGTGCCTGCTCCGGGTCCGTTCGCCACAATGAGCAGTTCTTC.

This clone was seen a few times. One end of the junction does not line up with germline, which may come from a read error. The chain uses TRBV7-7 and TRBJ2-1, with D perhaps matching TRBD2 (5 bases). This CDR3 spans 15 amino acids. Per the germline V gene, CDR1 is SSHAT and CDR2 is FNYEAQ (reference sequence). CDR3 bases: TGTGCTAGCAGCGCGGGCCCGGGAACCTACAATGAGCAGTTCTTC. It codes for CASSAGPGTYNEQFF.

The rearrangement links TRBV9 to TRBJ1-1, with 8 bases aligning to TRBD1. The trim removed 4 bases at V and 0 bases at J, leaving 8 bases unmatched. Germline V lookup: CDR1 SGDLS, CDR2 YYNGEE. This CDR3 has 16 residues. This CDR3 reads CASSPGQGLVNTEAFF. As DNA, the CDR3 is TGTGCCAGCAGCCCCGGACAGGGTCTGGTGAACACTGAAGCTTTCTTT.